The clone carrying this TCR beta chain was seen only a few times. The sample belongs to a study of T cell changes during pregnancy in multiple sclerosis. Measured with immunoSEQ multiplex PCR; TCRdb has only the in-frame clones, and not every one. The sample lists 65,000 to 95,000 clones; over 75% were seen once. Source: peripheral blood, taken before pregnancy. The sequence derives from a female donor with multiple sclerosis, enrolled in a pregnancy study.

CDR3: CASSQPLMDSNEAFF. The CDR3, as DNA: TGTGCCAGCAGCCAACCTCTAATGGACTCAAATGAAGCTTTCTTT. This rearrangement joins TRBV4-2 to TRBJ1-1; D is unresolved. The CDR3 totals 15 residues. Between the trimmed V and J ends, which lost 2 bases and 7 bases, there was a span of 17 bases. Germline V gene lookup returns CDR1 LGHNA and CDR2 YNFKEQ.